The 32 T cell receptor beta chains given below trace back to one sample, sequenced in a study of cytomegalovirus exposure and HLA in healthy donors. TCRdb's table, derived via immunoSEQ multiplex PCR, lists solely in-frame clones and lacks some. In the table there are 140,000 or so clones, 75% to 90% of which are singletons. Sequencing was done on a sample of PBMCs. These receptor sequences come from a woman under 40 in good health and CMV-seropositive.

This chain joins TRBV6-1 and TRBJ1-6, with TRBD1 as a possible D gene (5 bases). The germline V and J ends were trimmed by 7 bases and 6 bases, with 13 bases remaining between them. Germline V lookup: CDR1 MNHNS, CDR2 SASEGT. This CDR3 is built from 14 residues. As DNA, the CDR3 is TGTGCCAGCACCGAGACAGAGTTTAATTCACCCCTCCACTTT. The encoded protein is CASTETEFNSPLHF.

The gene calls are TRBV5-1 and TRBJ2-7, with 7 positions matching TRBD2. With 7 bases clipped from V and 4 bases from J, the junction kept 17 bases outside the gene matches. There are 16 residues in the CDR3. From germline, CDR1 is SGHRS and CDR2 YFSETQ. The CDR3 here is CASYPLPSGLSYEQYF. For the CDR3, the DNA is TGCGCCAGCTACCCTTTGCCTAGCGGACTTAGTTACGAGCAGTACTTC.

The rearrangement links TRBV7-2 to TRBJ2-7, with a tentative D call TRBD1 (5 bases). V was shortened by 1 base and J by 6 bases, with 16 bases between the two germline ends. The germline V gene encodes CDR1 SGHTA and CDR2 FQGNSA. This CDR3 has 15 amino acids. The CDR3 spells CASSLEGGAPREQYF. Written as DNA, the CDR3 is TGTGCCAGCAGCTTAGAGGGTGGGGCCCCCCGCGAGCAGTACTTC.

This clone showed up just once. This chain uses TRBV2 with TRBJ1-3, with a weak D call TRBD1 (5 bases). With 1 base removed from V and 2 bases from J, the gap between germline ends came to 9 bases. Per the germline V gene, CDR1 is SNHLY and CDR2 is FYNNEI. The length of the CDR3 is 15 residues. CDR3 bases: TGTGCCAGCAGTGAAGGTGACAGTGCTGGAAACACCATATATTTT. Protein sequence: CASSEGDSAGNTIYF.

The rearrangement uses TRBV15 and TRBJ2-2, with TRBD2 as a possible D gene (6 bases). This CDR3 is 17 amino acids long. The V and J ends lost 2 bases and 6 bases respectively, with 19 bases between them. Per germline, CDR1 LNHNV and CDR2 YYDKDF (reference sequence). The CDR3 here is CATSRRRGTFSPGELFF. The CDR3 DNA is TGTGCCACCAGCAGACGTCGCGGGACCTTCTCCCCCGGGGAGCTGTTTTTT.

The chain employs TRBV19 and TRBJ2-5, with 9 positions matching TRBD2. J was trimmed by 2 bases and V by 4 bases; bases with no gene match: 5. Germline V gene lookup returns CDR1 LNHDA and CDR2 SQIVND (reference sequence). The CDR3 contains 15 residues. CDR3: CASSSVAGDQETQYF. DNA for the CDR3: TGTGCCAGTAGTAGCGTAGCGGGGGATCAAGAGACCCAGTACTTC.

V is TRBV7-2 and J is TRBJ2-7; 7 bases match TRBD1. Trimming removed 5 bases from V and 3 bases from J; junction bases left unmatched: 13. Germline V gene data show CDR1 as SGHTA and CDR2 as FQGNSA. The CDR3 loop spans 16 amino acids. As DNA, the CDR3 is TGTGCCAGCAGCCCCTCCCGGAGGACAGGCCTCTACGAGCAGTACTTC. This gives the protein CASSPSRRTGLYEQYF. Full variable domain (rest looked up from reference TRBV7-2 and TRBJ2-7): GAGVSQSPSNKVTEKGKDVELRCDPISGHTALYWYRQSLGQGLEFLIYFQGNSAPDKSGLPSDRFSAERTGGSVSTLTIQRTQQEDSAVYLCASSPSRRTGLYEQYFGPGTRLTVT.

In DNA form, the CDR3 reads TGTGCCAGCAGGGAGGCTAGCGGATTCGCCGGGGAGCTGTTTTTT. Residues: CASREASGFAGELFF. The chain carries TRBV2 and TRBJ2-2; 7 bases are a match to TRBD2. Germline V gene data show CDR1 as SNHLY and CDR2 as FYNNEI. The CDR3 spans 15 residues. Trimming removed 6 bases from V and 6 bases from J; junction bases left unmatched: 10.

This chain uses TRBV9 with TRBJ2-2; 9 nucleotides match TRBD2. This CDR3 is built from 15 residues. With 3 bases clipped from V and 1 base from J, the junction kept 1 base outside the gene matches. Per germline, CDR1 SGDLS and CDR2 YYNGEE. The CDR3 region is CASSAAGGNTGELFF. The DNA of the CDR3 is TGTGCCAGCAGCGCAGCGGGAGGGAACACCGGGGAGCTGTTTTTT. Together with reference TRBV9 and TRBJ2-2, the CDR3 gives the full variable domain: DSGVTQTPKHLITATGQRVTLRCSPRSGDLSVYWYQQSLDQGLQFLIQYYNGEERAKGNILERFSAQQFPDLHSELNLSSLELGDSALYFCASSAAGGNTGELFFGEGSRLTVL.

The chain links TRBV7-6 to TRBJ1-5, with a weak D call TRBD1 (5 bases). Between the trimmed V and J ends, which lost 1 base and 5 bases, there was a span of 12 bases. In germline, CDR1 is SGHVS, CDR2 FNYEAQ. This CDR3 spans 15 amino acids. CDR3 sequence: CASSLGSGRDQPQHF. In nucleotides, the CDR3 is TGTGCCAGCAGCTTAGGTTCGGGCAGGGATCAGCCCCAGCATTTT.

Written as DNA, the CDR3 is TGTGCCAGCTCCCCAGACAGGACGAACACTGAAGCTTTCTTT. This translates into CASSPDRTNTEAFF. The chain carries TRBV18 and TRBJ1-1; the D gene is possibly TRBD1 (6 bases). Germline lookup yields CDR1 KGHSH and CDR2 LQKENI. This CDR3 region has 14 residues. Trimming cost V 6 bases and J 1 base, with 12 bases left between them.

This clone was observed many times. The CDR3 region is CASRGQGRNYGYTF. The CDR3 DNA reads as TGTGCCAGCAGGGGACAGGGGAGGAACTATGGCTACACCTTC. The chain carries TRBV2 and TRBJ1-2, with TRBD1 matching 10 bases. Germline lookup yields CDR1 SNHLY and CDR2 FYNNEI. CDR3 length: 14 amino acids. J gave up 2 bases and V 6 bases, and 3 bases lay outside the gene matches. Together with reference TRBV2 and TRBJ1-2, the CDR3 gives the full variable domain: EPEVTQTPSHQVTQMGQEVILRCVPISNHLYFYWYRQILGQKVEFLVSFYNNEISEKSEIFDDQFSVERPDGSNFTLKIRSTKLEDSAMYFCASRGQGRNYGYTFGSGTRLTVV.

The chain employs TRBV4-1 and TRBJ1-1, with no clear D. CDR3 size: 15 residues. Germline CDR1 MGHRA, CDR2 YSYEKL. Trimming left V 0 bases short and J 5 bases short, with 13 bases between. The CDR3 DNA is TGCGCCAGCAGCCAAGATTACTGGCCCGGGACTGAAGCTTTCTTT. The encoded protein is CASSQDYWPGTEAFF.

This sequence joins TRBV2 and TRBJ2-7; the D gene is possibly TRBD2 (5 bases). The CDR3 is 16 residues long. Germline V lookup: CDR1 SNHLY, CDR2 FYNNEI. V lost 3 bases and J 2 bases, leaving 17 bases between the germline ends. This CDR3 reads CASSDGVGSKAYEQYF. The CDR3 bases are TGTGCCAGCAGTGACGGGGTAGGGAGTAAAGCCTACGAGCAGTACTTC.

The chain joins TRBV29-1 to TRBJ2-1, with 9 positions matching TRBD1. The ends lost 6 bases at V and 8 bases at J; junction bases unmatched: 11. The CDR3 contains 14 residues. Germline CDR1 reads SQVTM; CDR2 reads ANQGSEA. The CDR3: CSVRRGTGYDEQFF. CDR3 bases: TGCAGCGTCAGAAGGGGGACAGGGTACGATGAGCAGTTCTTC.

This clone was seen a single time. This chain joins TRBV2 and TRBJ2-1; D is ambiguous. The V end lost 1 base, the J end lost 7 bases, and 14 bases lay between the germline ends. The V gene's germline CDR1 is SNHLY and CDR2 FYNNEI. The CDR3 loop spans 15 amino acids. The CDR3 nucleotides read TGTGCCAGCAGTGAAGGGATGGGCCCCGGAAATGAGCAGTTCTTC. Its translation: CASSEGMGPGNEQFF.

The rearrangement uses TRBV6-1 and TRBJ1-5; D is undetermined. The CDR3 spans 14 residues. Germline lookup yields CDR1 MNHNS and CDR2 SASEGT. V lost 2 bases, J lost 8 bases, and 13 bases lay in between. CDR3 sequence: CASSEQWGDKPQHF. CDR3 nucleotide sequence: TGTGCCAGCAGTGAACAATGGGGAGATAAGCCCCAGCATTTT.

This clone was seen only once. The V call is TRBV5-1, the J call TRBJ1-5, with D possibly TRBD1 on 6 matching bases. The V gene's germline CDR1 is SGHRS and CDR2 YFSETQ. V shed 5 bases and J shed 1 base, with 13 bases lying between them. The CDR3 runs 15 residues. CDR3 loop: CASSPTGSSNQPQHF. The CDR3 DNA follows: TGCGCCAGCAGTCCAACAGGGTCGAGCAATCAGCCCCAGCATTTT.

J is TRBJ2-2 and V is TRBV5-1; 8 positions match TRBD2. The germline CDR1 and CDR2 sequences are SGHRS and YFSETQ. V dropped 1 base and J dropped 6; count of bases not matched to a gene: 8. The length of the CDR3 is 16 residues. The CDR3 coding sequence is TGCGCCAGCAGCTTGTTGGGACTAGTAGGCGCCGGGGAGCTGTTTTTT. Translation gives CASSLLGLVGAGELFF.

The chain links TRBV29-1 to TRBJ2-7, with TRBD1 matching over 7 bases. With V trimmed by 5 bases and J by 1 base, 8 bases remained unmatched. Germline CDR1 and CDR2: SQVTM and ANQGSEA. CDR3 size: 14 residues. Here the CDR3 DNA reads TGCAGCGTTCAGACAGGGTCCGGTTCCTACGAGCAGTACTTC. Its protein product is CSVQTGSGSYEQYF.

The sample holds a few counts of this clone. The genes are TRBV5-4 and TRBJ2-7; possible D gene TRBD1, 5 bases. The CDR3 is 12 amino acids. V dropped 3 bases and J dropped 6 bases, with 10 bases sitting between them. The germline V gene encodes CDR1 SGHNT and CDR2 YYREEE (reference sequence). CDR3 nucleotides: TGTGCCAGCAGCTCTTCTAGGGGCGAGCAGTACTTC. It translates to CASSSSRGEQYF.

The chain uses TRBV18 and TRBJ1-1; tentative D call: TRBD1 (6 bases). This CDR3 has 13 amino acids. Trimming shortened V by 8 bases and J by 0 bases, and 10 bases separated the two germline ends. CDR1 and CDR2 (germline): KGHSH, LQKENI. The CDR3: CASQGGMNTEAFF. The DNA for the CDR3 is TGTGCCAGCCAAGGGGGTATGAACACTGAAGCTTTCTTT.

V usage is TRBV5-4 and J usage is TRBJ1-1, with 9 bases aligning to TRBD1. This CDR3 is built from 14 residues. CDR1 and CDR2 (germline): SGHNT, YYREEE (reference sequence). V lost 4 bases, J lost 1 base, and 2 bases stayed unmatched. The CDR3 DNA sequence: TGTGCCAGCAGCACGGACAGGGGGAACACTGAAGCTTTCTTT. Translation gives CASSTDRGNTEAFF. The whole variable domain, filled in from reference TRBV5-4 and TRBJ1-1, reads ETGVTQSPTHLIKTRGQQVTLRCSSQSGHNTVSWYQQALGQGPQFIFQYYREEENGRGNFPPRFSGLQFPNYSSELNVNALELDDSALYLCASSTDRGNTEAFFGQGTRLTVV.

This chain joins TRBV5-1 and TRBJ2-6, with D perhaps matching TRBD2 (5 bases). The V end lost 2 bases, the J end lost 2 bases, and 11 bases lay between the germline ends. The CDR3 runs to 16 residues. Germline V gene data show CDR1 as SGHRS and CDR2 as YFSETQ. The CDR3 sequence: CASSFTGGAGANVLTF. The CDR3 region has the DNA TGCGCCAGCAGCTTTACCGGAGGCGCTGGGGCCAACGTCCTGACTTTC.

This sequence joins TRBV6-5 and TRBJ2-1; 7 bases fit TRBD2. Unmatched junction bases numbered 4, after V lost 5 bases and J lost 3 bases. Germline loops: CDR1 MNHEY, CDR2 SVGAGI. This CDR3 has 14 amino acids. CDR3 residues: CASSPWTSYNEQFF. CDR3 bases: TGTGCCAGCAGTCCTTGGACTAGCTACAATGAGCAGTTCTTC.

The chain has TRBV15 and TRBJ2-3; perhaps TRBD1 as D (6 bases). V lost 1 base to trimming and J lost 1 base, with 6 bases between them. CDR1 and CDR2 (germline): LNHNV, YYDKDF (reference sequence). The CDR3 sequence is 14 residues long. CDR3 sequence (DNA): TGTGCCACCAGCAGAGGACAGGGCACAGATACGCAGTATTTT. It codes for CATSRGQGTDTQYF.

The rearrangement uses TRBV7-2 and TRBJ2-7; 8 bases agree with TRBD1. V lost 3 bases and J lost 1; bases outside the gene matches: 2. This CDR3 comprises 14 residues. Germline loops: CDR1 SGHTA, CDR2 FQGNSA. CDR3 protein: CASSLDRVSYEQYF. In DNA form, the CDR3 reads TGTGCCAGCAGCTTGGACAGGGTGTCCTACGAGCAGTACTTC.

The chain uses TRBV28 and TRBJ2-3; weak D call: TRBD2 (5 bases). Trimming took 2 bases from V and 2 from J, leaving 17 bases between them. CDR3 size: 17 residues. CDR1 and CDR2 from the germline V gene are MDHEN and SYDVKM. For the CDR3, the DNA is TGTGCCAGCAGTTTACCACGACCCATCGGGGACACAGATACGCAGTATTTT. It codes for CASSLPRPIGDTDTQYF.

The CDR3 nucleotides are TGTGCCAGTAGTTCCCCACAGGGCGAGGAAAAACTGTTTTTT. It yields the protein CASSSPQGEEKLFF. The J gene is TRBJ1-4, the V gene TRBV19; tentative D call: TRBD1 (6 bases). Between the trimmed V and J ends, which lost 5 bases and 8 bases, there was a span of 15 bases. CDR1 LNHDA and CDR2 SQIVND come from the germline V gene (reference sequence). This CDR3 contains 14 residues.

The chain couples TRBV2 to TRBJ1-3; D unclear. The germline gives CDR1 SNHLY, CDR2 FYNNEI. Deletions cut 8 bases from V and 1 base from J, with 9 bases between. The CDR3 covers 13 residues. As DNA, the CDR3 is TGTGCCAGCGGAGGAGTGTCTGGAAACACCATATATTTT. Protein: CASGGVSGNTIYF.

The chain links TRBV7-9 to TRBJ2-7, with 9 bases identical to TRBD2. This CDR3 comprises 15 residues. Trimming took 5 bases from V and 3 from J; bases not matched to a gene: 8. The germline V gene has CDR1 SEHNR and CDR2 FQNEAQ (reference sequence). The CDR3 protein is CASSETSGPNYEQYF. The DNA for the CDR3 is TGTGCCAGCAGCGAAACTAGCGGGCCGAACTACGAGCAGTACTTC.

The J gene is TRBJ2-7, the V gene TRBV7-9; D is undetermined. This CDR3 has 11 amino acids. CDR1 is SEHNR and CDR2 is FQNEAQ in the germline V gene (reference sequence). The V and J ends lost 1 base and 11 bases respectively, with 9 bases between them. CDR3 loop: CASSLGTEKYF. In nucleotides, the CDR3 is TGTGCCAGCAGCTTAGGAACGGAGAAGTACTTC.